This TCR beta chain appears in the sequencing data of a study of beta chain features in type 1 diabetes. Notes on the study in general: Any HLA type influence on TCRB rearrangement was left unresolved here. TCRB CDR3 length was moderately but significantly reduced in all four CD4+ subsets of Type 1 diabetes patients. Among type 1 diabetes patients, VDJ junctions had fewer insertions and more deletions.

This clone was detected a few times. Its antigen is currently unknown. Every isolated RNA sample was fully reverse transcribed, so sequencing captured expressed TCRB transcripts. Sequenced by immunoSEQ multiplex PCR; TCRdb stores in-frame clones only, minus some. The top ten hold 0.62% of the sample, which has over 150,000 clones, about 13% seen once. The receptor comes from a woman under 30 in good health. Sequenced material: central memory CD4+ T cells from blood.

The CDR3 sequence is CASSSWIRGTNTEAFF. The CDR3 bases are TGTGCCAGCAGTTCGTGGATCAGGGGGACGAACACTGAAGCTTTCTTT. The chain is built from TRBV6-5 and TRBJ1-1; 7 nucleotides match TRBD1. Germline values: CDR1 MNHEY, CDR2 SVGAGI. V dropped 4 bases and J dropped 1; count of bases not matched to a gene: 9. CDR3 length: 16 amino acids.